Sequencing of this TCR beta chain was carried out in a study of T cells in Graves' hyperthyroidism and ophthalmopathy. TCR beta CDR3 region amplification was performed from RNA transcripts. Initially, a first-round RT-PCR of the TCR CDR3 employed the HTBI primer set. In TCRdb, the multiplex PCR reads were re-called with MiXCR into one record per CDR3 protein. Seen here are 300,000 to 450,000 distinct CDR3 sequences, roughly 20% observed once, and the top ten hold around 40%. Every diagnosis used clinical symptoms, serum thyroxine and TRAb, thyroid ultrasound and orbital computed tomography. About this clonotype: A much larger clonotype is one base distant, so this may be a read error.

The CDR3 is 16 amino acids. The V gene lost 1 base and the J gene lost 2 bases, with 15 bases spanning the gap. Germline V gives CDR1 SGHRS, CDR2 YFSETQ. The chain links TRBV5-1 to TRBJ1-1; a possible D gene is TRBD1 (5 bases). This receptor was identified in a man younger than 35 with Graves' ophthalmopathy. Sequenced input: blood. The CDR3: CASSLTRGLVNTEAFF. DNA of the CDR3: TGCGCCAGCAGCTTGACAAGGGGACTCGTAAACACTGAAGCTTTCTTT.